This is a list of T cell receptor beta chains from one sample in a study of vaccination and CD4 T cells after COVID-19. TCRdb re-analysed the PCR reads in MiXCR, keeping a single row per CDR3 protein. The sample contains some 26,000 distinct CDR3 sequences, 50% to 65% of which appear only once. Sequences were derived from CD4+ T cells from blood, sampled about 7 months after SARS-CoV-2 vaccination. Source of these receptors: a human donor who had recovered from COVID-19. Each CDR3 is given with its conserved first and last residue. D genes are given only for firm matches. Size is omitted from some rows. Given values are once, few, many or a class for expanded clones.

j_call: TRBJ2-1
d_call: .
clone_size: .
v_call: TRBV7-7
cdr3_nt: TGTGCTAGCAGCGACCCAGGGGATGAGCAGTTCTTC
cdr3_aa: CASSDPGDEQFF

j_call: TRBJ2-3
d_call: .
clone_size: .
v_call: TRBV20-1
cdr3_nt: TGCAGTGCTTCCTTTCAAGCGGACATCACAGATACGCAGTATTTT
cdr3_aa: CSASFQADITDTQYF

j_call: TRBJ2-1
d_call: .
clone_size: .
v_call: TRBV2
cdr3_nt: TGTGCCAGCAGCGAGGGTTCTGGTGAGCAGTTCTTC
cdr3_aa: CASSEGSGEQFF

j_call: TRBJ1-1
d_call: .
clone_size: .
v_call: TRBV2
cdr3_nt: TGTGCCAGCAGTCGACCGACCCAGGACACTGAAGCTTTCTTT
cdr3_aa: CASSRPTQDTEAFF

j_call: TRBJ2-2
d_call: TRBD2
clone_size: .
v_call: TRBV7-9
cdr3_nt: TGTGCCAGCAGCTTGGATACTAGCGCGTTGAACACCGGGGAGCTGTTTTTT
cdr3_aa: CASSLDTSALNTGELFF

j_call: TRBJ2-3
d_call: .
clone_size: .
v_call: TRBV2
cdr3_nt: TGTGCCAGCAGTGACAGGTCTAGCACAGATACGCAGTATTTT
cdr3_aa: CASSDRSSTDTQYF

j_call: TRBJ2-7
d_call: TRBD2
clone_size: .
v_call: TRBV27
cdr3_nt: TGTGCCAGCAGCACCGGACGGGGGGGCTACGAGCAGTACTTC
cdr3_aa: CASSTGRGGYEQYF

j_call: TRBJ2-7
d_call: .
clone_size: .
v_call: TRBV6-2/TRBV6-3
cdr3_nt: TGTGCCAGCCGTAGGATCAACGAGCAGTACTTC
cdr3_aa: CASRRINEQYF

j_call: TRBJ1-5
d_call: .
clone_size: few
v_call: TRBV20-1
cdr3_nt: TGCAGTGCTAGGGGTACGGTGGAGCCCCAGCATTTT
cdr3_aa: CSARGTVEPQHF

j_call: TRBJ2-2
d_call: .
clone_size: few
v_call: TRBV20-1
cdr3_nt: TGCAGTGCTAATGATCCGGGAGACGGGGACACCGGGGAGCTGTTTTTT
cdr3_aa: CSANDPGDGDTGELFF

j_call: TRBJ2-7
d_call: TRBD2
clone_size: .
v_call: TRBV20-1
cdr3_nt: TGCAGCGGGACTAGCGGGACGGGCAAGTACGAGCAGTACTTC
cdr3_aa: CSGTSGTGKYEQYF

j_call: TRBJ2-3
d_call: .
clone_size: once
v_call: TRBV29-1
cdr3_nt: TGCAGCGTTGATGAGGGGAAGGGTAGCACAGATACGCAGTATTTT
cdr3_aa: CSVDEGKGSTDTQYF

j_call: TRBJ2-2
d_call: .
clone_size: .
v_call: TRBV2
cdr3_nt: TGTGCCAGCAGGGCCATCAGGGGAACCGGGGAGCTGTTTTTT
cdr3_aa: CASRAIRGTGELFF

j_call: TRBJ2-5
d_call: .
clone_size: .
v_call: TRBV11-2
cdr3_nt: TGTGCCAGCAGCCCGTCCGGTTGGCCGGAGGAGACCCAGTACTTC
cdr3_aa: CASSPSGWPEETQYF

j_call: TRBJ2-5
d_call: .
clone_size: .
v_call: TRBV7-7
cdr3_nt: TGTGCTAGCAGCTTAAAGGGGTATGGGGAGACCCAGTACTTC
cdr3_aa: CASSLKGYGETQYF

j_call: TRBJ2-3
d_call: .
clone_size: .
v_call: TRBV7-6
cdr3_nt: TGTGCCAGCAGCTCACGTCGGGGCACAGATACGCAGTATTTT
cdr3_aa: CASSSRRGTDTQYF

j_call: TRBJ1-6
d_call: TRBD1
clone_size: few
v_call: TRBV6-5
cdr3_nt: TGTGCCAGCAGTTACCGACAGGGAGGAGATTCACCCCTCCACTTT
cdr3_aa: CASSYRQGGDSPLHF

j_call: TRBJ2-5
d_call: TRBD1
clone_size: .
v_call: TRBV20-1
cdr3_nt: TGCAGTGCGATGACATATGGGACAGGGGAAGAGACCCAGTACTTC
cdr3_aa: CSAMTYGTGEETQYF

j_call: TRBJ2-7
d_call: TRBD2
clone_size: .
v_call: TRBV7-6
cdr3_nt: TGTGCCAGCAGCTTAGGGCTAGCGGGGGGCGAGCAGTACTTC
cdr3_aa: CASSLGLAGGEQYF

j_call: TRBJ2-7
d_call: TRBD2
clone_size: .
v_call: TRBV7-2
cdr3_nt: TGTGCCAGCAGCCTACCGACTAGCGGGAGCCCGCAGTACTTC
cdr3_aa: CASSLPTSGSPQYF

j_call: TRBJ1-1
d_call: .
clone_size: .
v_call: TRBV2
cdr3_nt: TGTGCCAGCAAGCGCAGGGAAACTGAAGCTTTCTTT
cdr3_aa: CASKRRETEAFF

j_call: TRBJ2-1
d_call: .
clone_size: .
v_call: TRBV6-2/TRBV6-3
cdr3_nt: TGTGCCAGCAGGTCGAGCATTCGGGAGCAGTTCTTC
cdr3_aa: CASRSSIREQFF

j_call: TRBJ2-2
d_call: TRBD1
clone_size: .
v_call: TRBV7-8
cdr3_nt: TGTGCCAGCAGCTTATTCGAGGGGGCAGCGGACGGGGAGCTGTTTTTT
cdr3_aa: CASSLFEGAADGELFF

j_call: TRBJ2-3
d_call: TRBD2
clone_size: few
v_call: TRBV7-2
cdr3_nt: TGTGCCAGCAGCTTAGCGGGAGGGAGCACAGATACGCAGTATTTT
cdr3_aa: CASSLAGGSTDTQYF

j_call: TRBJ2-3
d_call: .
clone_size: medium-sized
v_call: TRBV4-1
cdr3_nt: TGCGCCAGCAGCCAAGAAGGTAGGCAGGCCGGAGATACGCAGTATTTT
cdr3_aa: CASSQEGRQAGDTQYF

j_call: TRBJ1-2
d_call: .
clone_size: few
v_call: TRBV19
cdr3_nt: TGTGCCAGTAGTTTCATAAACTATGGCTACACCTTC
cdr3_aa: CASSFINYGYTF

j_call: TRBJ2-3
d_call: .
clone_size: few
v_call: TRBV6-5
cdr3_nt: TGTGCCAGCAGTTACTCTGGGGTCGAGACGCAGTATTTT
cdr3_aa: CASSYSGVETQYF

j_call: TRBJ2-5
d_call: .
clone_size: .
v_call: TRBV5-6
cdr3_nt: TGTGCCAGCAGTCGGGGGGACAGCGACAGGGAGACCCAGTACTTC
cdr3_aa: CASSRGDSDRETQYF

j_call: TRBJ2-3
d_call: .
clone_size: .
v_call: TRBV7-2
cdr3_nt: TGTGCCAGCAGCTTAATCGGACCAACTAACCCGTTCGCAGATACGCAGTATTTT
cdr3_aa: CASSLIGPTNPFADTQYF

j_call: TRBJ2-1
d_call: .
clone_size: .
v_call: TRBV20-1
cdr3_nt: TGCAGTGCTAGGTCCGGTAATGAGCAGTTCTTC
cdr3_aa: CSARSGNEQFF

j_call: TRBJ2-2
d_call: TRBD1
clone_size: few
v_call: TRBV20-1
cdr3_nt: TGCAGTGCTGAGACAGGGGGCTTTACCGGGGAGCTGTTTTTT
cdr3_aa: CSAETGGFTGELFF

j_call: TRBJ2-1
d_call: .
clone_size: .
v_call: TRBV6-5
cdr3_nt: TGTGCCAGCAGTTACCCTACTAGCAACCATGAGCAGTTCTTC
cdr3_aa: CASSYPTSNHEQFF

j_call: TRBJ1-5
d_call: .
clone_size: few
v_call: TRBV7-8
cdr3_nt: TGTGCCAGCAGCTTAGCCGTTGGGACCGATCAGCCCCAGCATTTT
cdr3_aa: CASSLAVGTDQPQHF

j_call: TRBJ2-5
d_call: .
clone_size: .
v_call: TRBV7-2
cdr3_nt: TGTGCCAGCAGCCGATCCAGGGGGACCCAGTACTTC
cdr3_aa: CASSRSRGTQYF

j_call: TRBJ2-7
d_call: .
clone_size: .
v_call: TRBV6-1
cdr3_nt: TGTGCCTCCACCAGGGGTCACGAGCAGTACTTC
cdr3_aa: CASTRGHEQYF

j_call: TRBJ1-2
d_call: TRBD1
clone_size: .
v_call: TRBV7-3
cdr3_nt: TGTGCCAGCAGCTTGTTTGTAGGACAGGCGCCTTCTGACTCTGGCTACACCTTC
cdr3_aa: CASSLFVGQAPSDSGYTF

j_call: TRBJ1-5
d_call: .
clone_size: .
v_call: TRBV20-1
cdr3_nt: TGCAGTGCTAGAACCCCCTTCGAGAGCAATCAGCCCCAGCATTTT
cdr3_aa: CSARTPFESNQPQHF

j_call: TRBJ2-7
d_call: .
clone_size: few
v_call: TRBV7-2
cdr3_nt: .
cdr3_aa: CASSLGTGPSYEQYF

j_call: TRBJ2-5
d_call: .
clone_size: .
v_call: TRBV18
cdr3_nt: TGTGCCAGCTCACTAGGGACCCAAGAGACCCAGTACTTC
cdr3_aa: CASSLGTQETQYF

j_call: TRBJ2-3
d_call: .
clone_size: .
v_call: TRBV2
cdr3_nt: TGTGCCAGCAGTGATGGTTCCCACCGCACAGATACGCAGTATTTT
cdr3_aa: CASSDGSHRTDTQYF

j_call: TRBJ1-1
d_call: TRBD1
clone_size: few
v_call: TRBV10-3
cdr3_nt: TGTGCCATCCGAGGGGGACAGGGGGACACTGAAGCTTTCTTT
cdr3_aa: CAIRGGQGDTEAFF

j_call: TRBJ1-5
d_call: .
clone_size: .
v_call: TRBV4-3
cdr3_nt: TGCGCCAGCAGCCAAGAAAGAGGGCCTGATCAGCCCCAGCATTTT
cdr3_aa: CASSQERGPDQPQHF

j_call: TRBJ2-3
d_call: .
clone_size: .
v_call: TRBV6-1
cdr3_nt: TGTGCCAGCAAAAAGGGGGGGGGTAGCGGTACGCAGTATTTT
cdr3_aa: CASKKGGGSGTQYF

j_call: TRBJ1-5
d_call: TRBD1
clone_size: .
v_call: TRBV19
cdr3_nt: TGTGCCAGTAGTCCAGACAGGGGTGATAGCAATCAGCCCCAGCATTTT
cdr3_aa: CASSPDRGDSNQPQHF

j_call: TRBJ1-1
d_call: .
clone_size: .
v_call: TRBV19
cdr3_nt: TGTGCCAGTAGTATAATCTGGGGGAACACTGAAGCTTTCTTT
cdr3_aa: CASSIIWGNTEAFF

j_call: TRBJ2-7
d_call: .
clone_size: .
v_call: TRBV20-1
cdr3_nt: TGCAGTGCCCTAACTACGAGCTCCTACGAGCAGTACTTC
cdr3_aa: CSALTTSSYEQYF

j_call: TRBJ2-3
d_call: TRBD1
clone_size: once
v_call: TRBV7-3
cdr3_nt: TGTGCCAGCAGCTTACTCGGGACAGCCACAGATACGCAGTATTTT
cdr3_aa: CASSLLGTATDTQYF

j_call: TRBJ1-5
d_call: .
clone_size: .
v_call: TRBV19
cdr3_nt: TGTGCCAGTAGTATATGGGGTCGGGGCAATCAGCCCCAGCATTTT
cdr3_aa: CASSIWGRGNQPQHF

j_call: TRBJ2-7
d_call: .
clone_size: .
v_call: TRBV28
cdr3_nt: TGTGCCAGCAGTTCCGGACTAGAGCAGTACTTC
cdr3_aa: CASSSGLEQYF

j_call: TRBJ1-5
d_call: .
clone_size: .
v_call: TRBV2
cdr3_nt: TGTGCCAGCAGTCCCCCAGGGAACCGCAATCAGCCCCAGCATTTT
cdr3_aa: CASSPPGNRNQPQHF

j_call: TRBJ2-7
d_call: TRBD1
clone_size: once
v_call: TRBV5-4
cdr3_nt: TGTGCCAGCAGCCCGGGGACAGGGGTGAGCTCCTACGAGCAGTACTTC
cdr3_aa: CASSPGTGVSSYEQYF

j_call: TRBJ2-1
d_call: TRBD2
clone_size: .
v_call: TRBV20-1
cdr3_nt: TGCAGTGCTAGACCGAGCGGGACTTGGGGGAATGAGCAGTTCTTC
cdr3_aa: CSARPSGTWGNEQFF

j_call: TRBJ2-2
d_call: TRBD2
clone_size: .
v_call: TRBV20-1
cdr3_nt: TGCAGTGTTCAGATGGCGACTAGCGGAGTGCCGAACACCGGGGAGCTGTTTTTT
cdr3_aa: CSVQMATSGVPNTGELFF

j_call: TRBJ2-5
d_call: .
clone_size: few
v_call: TRBV27
cdr3_nt: TGTGCCAGCAAGATGGACAGCCAAGAGACCCAGTACTTC
cdr3_aa: CASKMDSQETQYF

j_call: TRBJ1-5
d_call: TRBD1
clone_size: .
v_call: TRBV28
cdr3_nt: TGTGCCAGCAGTTTATTGACGCCAGGGGGTCAGCCCCAGCATTTT
cdr3_aa: CASSLLTPGGQPQHF

j_call: TRBJ2-5
d_call: .
clone_size: .
v_call: TRBV19
cdr3_nt: TGTGCCAGTAGTAAAGAAGGGACCCAGTACTTC
cdr3_aa: CASSKEGTQYF

j_call: TRBJ2-5
d_call: TRBD2
clone_size: .
v_call: TRBV7-9
cdr3_nt: TGTGCCAGCAGCATATCCGAGGGAGGGGACCAAGAGACCCAGTACTTC
cdr3_aa: CASSISEGGDQETQYF

j_call: TRBJ1-1
d_call: .
clone_size: .
v_call: TRBV6-1
cdr3_nt: TGTGCCGCCACATATCGGGGGAACACTGAAGCTTTCTTT
cdr3_aa: CAATYRGNTEAFF

j_call: TRBJ2-5
d_call: .
clone_size: .
v_call: TRBV20-1
cdr3_nt: TGCAGTGCTGGTGGGGGGCAGGAGACCCAGTACTTC
cdr3_aa: CSAGGGQETQYF